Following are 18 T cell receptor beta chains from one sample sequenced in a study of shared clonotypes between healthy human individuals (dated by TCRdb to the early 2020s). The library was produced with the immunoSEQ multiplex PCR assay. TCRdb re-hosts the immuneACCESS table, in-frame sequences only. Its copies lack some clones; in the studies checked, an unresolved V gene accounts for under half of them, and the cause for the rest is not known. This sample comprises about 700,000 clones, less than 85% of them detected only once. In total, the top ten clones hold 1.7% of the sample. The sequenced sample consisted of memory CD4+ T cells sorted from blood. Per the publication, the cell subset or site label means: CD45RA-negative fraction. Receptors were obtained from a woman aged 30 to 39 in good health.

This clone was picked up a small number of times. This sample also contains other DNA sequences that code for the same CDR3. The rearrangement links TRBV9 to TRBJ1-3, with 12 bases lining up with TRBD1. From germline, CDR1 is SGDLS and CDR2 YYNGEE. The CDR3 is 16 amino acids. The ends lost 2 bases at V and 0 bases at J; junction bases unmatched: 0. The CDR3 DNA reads TGTGCCAGCAGCGTGGGACAGGGGGCCTCTGGAAACACCATATATTTT. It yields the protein CASSVGQGASGNTIYF.

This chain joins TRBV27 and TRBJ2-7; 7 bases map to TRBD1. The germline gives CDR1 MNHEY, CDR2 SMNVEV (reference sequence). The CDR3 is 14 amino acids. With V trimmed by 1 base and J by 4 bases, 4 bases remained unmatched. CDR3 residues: CASSLLDRWYEQYF. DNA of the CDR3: TGTGCCAGCAGTTTATTGGACAGGTGGTACGAGCAGTACTTC.

The CDR3 DNA reads as TGTGCCAGCAGCCCCCGGTTCTCTGGAAACACCATATATTTT. Translated, it gives CASSPRFSGNTIYF. This sequence joins TRBV7-8 and TRBJ1-3; D gene unclear. CDR3 size: 14 residues. Germline V gene sequence: CDR1 SGHVS, CDR2 FQNEAQ. The V end was cut by 5 bases, the J end by 0 bases, with 8 bases between.

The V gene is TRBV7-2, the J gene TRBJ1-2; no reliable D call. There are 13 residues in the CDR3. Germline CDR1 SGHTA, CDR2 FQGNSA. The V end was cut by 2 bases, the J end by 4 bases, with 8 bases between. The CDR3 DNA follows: TGTGCCAGCAGCTTATTTGAGACCTATGGCTACACCTTC. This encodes CASSLFETYGYTF.

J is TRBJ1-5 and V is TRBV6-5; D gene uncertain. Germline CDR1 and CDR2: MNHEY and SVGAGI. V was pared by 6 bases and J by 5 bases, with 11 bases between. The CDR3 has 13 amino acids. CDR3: CASSTQRDQPQHF. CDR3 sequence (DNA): TGTGCCAGCAGCACACAGAGGGATCAGCCCCAGCATTTT.

The CDR3 coding sequence is TGTGCCAGCAGTCTGGGACAGCTGCCTCCTAGCTACGAGCAGTACTTC. It codes for CASSLGQLPPSYEQYF. The chain uses TRBV28 and TRBJ2-7, with 7 bases fitting TRBD1. Germline V gene sequence: CDR1 MDHEN, CDR2 SYDVKM. The CDR3 runs to 16 residues. V shed 5 bases, J shed 3 bases, and the junction held 13 bases outside the gene matches.

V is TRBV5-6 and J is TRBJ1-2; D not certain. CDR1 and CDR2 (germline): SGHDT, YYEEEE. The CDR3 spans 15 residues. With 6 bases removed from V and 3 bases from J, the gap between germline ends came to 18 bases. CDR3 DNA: TGTGCCAGCACATTTCCGGCGGGATCCGACTATGGCTACACCTTC. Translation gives CASTFPAGSDYGYTF.

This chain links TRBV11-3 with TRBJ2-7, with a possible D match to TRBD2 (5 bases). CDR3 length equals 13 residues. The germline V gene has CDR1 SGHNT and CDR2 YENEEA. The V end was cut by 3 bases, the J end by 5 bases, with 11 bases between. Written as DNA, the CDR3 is TGTGCCAGCAGCTTTACGGAGGAACACGAGCAGTACTTC. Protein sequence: CASSFTEEHEQYF. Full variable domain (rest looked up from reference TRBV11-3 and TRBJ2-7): EAGVVQSPRYKIIEKKQPVAFWCNPISGHNTLYWYLQNLGQGPELLIRYENEEAVDDSQLPKDRFSAERLKGVDSTLKIQPAELGDSAVYLCASSFTEEHEQYFGPGTRLTVT.

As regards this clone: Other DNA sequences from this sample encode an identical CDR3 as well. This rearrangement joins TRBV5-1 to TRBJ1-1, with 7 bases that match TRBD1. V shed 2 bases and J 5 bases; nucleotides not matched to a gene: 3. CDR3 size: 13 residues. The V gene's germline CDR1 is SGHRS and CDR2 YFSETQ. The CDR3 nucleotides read TGCGCCAGCAGCTTTGGACAGGTTACTGAAGCTTTCTTT. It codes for CASSFGQVTEAFF.

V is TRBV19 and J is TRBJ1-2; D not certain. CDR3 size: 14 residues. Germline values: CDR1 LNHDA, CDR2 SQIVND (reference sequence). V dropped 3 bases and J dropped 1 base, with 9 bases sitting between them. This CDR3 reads CASSIFGDNYGYTF. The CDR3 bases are TGTGCCAGTAGTATTTTTGGGGATAACTATGGCTACACCTTC.

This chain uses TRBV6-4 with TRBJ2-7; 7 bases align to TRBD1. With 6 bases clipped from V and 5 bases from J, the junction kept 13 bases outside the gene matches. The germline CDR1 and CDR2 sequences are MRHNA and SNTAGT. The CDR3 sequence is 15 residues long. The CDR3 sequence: CASSEPHRGGDEQYF. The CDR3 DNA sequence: TGTGCCAGCAGCGAGCCCCACAGGGGTGGGGACGAGCAGTACTTC.

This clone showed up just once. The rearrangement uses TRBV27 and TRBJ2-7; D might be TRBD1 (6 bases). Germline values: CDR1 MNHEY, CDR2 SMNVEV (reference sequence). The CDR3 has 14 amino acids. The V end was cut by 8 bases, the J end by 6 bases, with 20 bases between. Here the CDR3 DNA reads TGTGCCAGCGGTTCACCCAGGGGTTTTAGCGAGCAGTACTTC. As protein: CASGSPRGFSEQYF.

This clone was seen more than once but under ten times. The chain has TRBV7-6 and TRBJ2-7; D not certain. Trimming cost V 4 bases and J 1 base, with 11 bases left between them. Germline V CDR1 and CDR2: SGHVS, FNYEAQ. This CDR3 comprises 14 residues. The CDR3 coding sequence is TGTGCCAGCAGCTCCAATTCAGTTTCCTACGAGCAGTACTTC. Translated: CASSSNSVSYEQYF.

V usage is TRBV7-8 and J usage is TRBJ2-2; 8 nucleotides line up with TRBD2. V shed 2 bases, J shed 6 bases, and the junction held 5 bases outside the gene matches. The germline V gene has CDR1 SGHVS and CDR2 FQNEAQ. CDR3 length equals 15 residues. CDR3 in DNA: TGTGCCAGCAGCTTACTCGGGAGGGCCTCCGGGGAGCTGTTTTTT. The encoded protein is CASSLLGRASGELFF.

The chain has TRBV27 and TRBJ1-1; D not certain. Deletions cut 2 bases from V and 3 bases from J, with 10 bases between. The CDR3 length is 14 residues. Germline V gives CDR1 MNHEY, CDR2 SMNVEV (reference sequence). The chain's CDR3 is CASSLRPSDTEAFF. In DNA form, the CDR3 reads TGTGCCAGCAGTTTACGGCCATCGGACACTGAAGCTTTCTTT.

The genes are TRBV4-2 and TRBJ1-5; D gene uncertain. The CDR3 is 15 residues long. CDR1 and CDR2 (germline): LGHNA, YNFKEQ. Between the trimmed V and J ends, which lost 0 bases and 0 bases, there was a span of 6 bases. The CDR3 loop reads CASSQEPYSNQPQHF. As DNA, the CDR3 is TGTGCCAGCAGCCAAGAACCGTATAGCAATCAGCCCCAGCATTTT.

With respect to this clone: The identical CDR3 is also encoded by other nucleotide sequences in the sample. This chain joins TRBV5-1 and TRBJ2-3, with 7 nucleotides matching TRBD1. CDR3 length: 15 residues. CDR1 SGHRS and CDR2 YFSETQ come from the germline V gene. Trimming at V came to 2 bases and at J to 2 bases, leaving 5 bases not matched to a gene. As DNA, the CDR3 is TGCGCCAGCAGCTTAGGGGACAGAGTCACAGATACGCAGTATTTT. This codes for CASSLGDRVTDTQYF.

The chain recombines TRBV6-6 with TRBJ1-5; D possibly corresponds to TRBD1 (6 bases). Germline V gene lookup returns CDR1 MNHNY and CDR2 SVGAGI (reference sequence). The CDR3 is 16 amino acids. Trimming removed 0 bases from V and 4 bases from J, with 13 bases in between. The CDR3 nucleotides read TGTGCCAGCAGTTACTCGAGACAGGCGCTGAATCAGCCCCAGCATTTT. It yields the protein CASSYSRQALNQPQHF.